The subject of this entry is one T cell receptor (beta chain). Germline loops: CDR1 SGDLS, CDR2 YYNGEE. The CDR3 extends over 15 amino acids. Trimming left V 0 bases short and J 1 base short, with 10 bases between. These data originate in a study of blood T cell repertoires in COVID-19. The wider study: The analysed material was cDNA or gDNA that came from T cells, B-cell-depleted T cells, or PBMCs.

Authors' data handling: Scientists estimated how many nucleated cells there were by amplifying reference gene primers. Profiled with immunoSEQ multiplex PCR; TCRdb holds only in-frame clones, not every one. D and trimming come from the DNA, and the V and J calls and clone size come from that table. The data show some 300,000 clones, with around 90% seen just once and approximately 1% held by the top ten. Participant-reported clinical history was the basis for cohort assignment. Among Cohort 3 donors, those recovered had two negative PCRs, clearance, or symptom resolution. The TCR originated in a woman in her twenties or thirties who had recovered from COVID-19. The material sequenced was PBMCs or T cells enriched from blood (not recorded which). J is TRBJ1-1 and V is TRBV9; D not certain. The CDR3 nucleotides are TGTGCCAGCAGCGTAGCGCAGGTGGGGAACACTGAAGCTTTCTTT. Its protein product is CASSVAQVGNTEAFF.